The 8 T cell receptor beta chains below come from one sample, sequenced in a study of cytomegalovirus exposure and HLA in healthy donors. Vbeta (60) and Jbeta (13) primers were used in the PCR. Clones were sequenced by immunoSEQ multiplex PCR, and TCRdb holds only the in-frame ones, with some missing. The top ten clones hold 2.5% to 3.5% of a sample with some 120,000 clones, around 75% of them seen once. The material sequenced was PBMCs. Receptors originate from a woman aged 50 to 60 in good health and CMV-seronegative.

Of note for this clone: The same CDR3 also results from other DNA sequences found in this sample. J is TRBJ2-1 and V is TRBV4-3, with TRBD2 as a possible D gene (6 bases). Germline lookup yields CDR1 LGHNA and CDR2 YSLEER. V lost 0 bases to trimming and J lost 1 base, with 10 bases between them. The CDR3 is made up of 16 amino acids. CDR3 bases: TGCGCCAGCAGCCAAGATCGGGACTTTTCCTACAATGAGCAGTTCTTC. Amino acid sequence: CASSQDRDFSYNEQFF.

Worth noting for this clone: In the same sample, other DNA sequences code for this CDR3. V usage is TRBV2 and J usage is TRBJ2-3; D is undetermined. Per the germline V gene, CDR1 is SNHLY and CDR2 is FYNNEI. V shed 7 bases and J shed 1 base, with 9 bases lying between them. This CDR3 has 13 amino acids. The CDR3 nucleotides read TGTGCCAGCAATCCGATAGGCACAGATACGCAGTATTTT. As protein: CASNPIGTDTQYF.

The chain is built from TRBV7-6 and TRBJ1-4; 8 bases agree with TRBD1. The CDR3 has 15 residues. Germline CDR1 reads SGHVS; CDR2 reads FNYEAQ. Trimming cost V 5 bases and J 6 bases; bases outside gene matches: 8. In DNA form, the CDR3 reads TGTGCCAGCAGCCCCGTAACAGGGGGTGATGAAAAACTGTTTTTT. Protein: CASSPVTGGDEKLFF.

This clone was seen just once. This chain joins TRBV11-2 and TRBJ1-4; 9 positions match TRBD1. CDR1 is SGHAT, CDR2 FQNNGV, per germline. The CDR3 runs 14 residues. Losses at the gene ends were 2 bases for V and 8 bases for J; bases not matched to a gene: 3. CDR3 DNA: TGTGCCAGCAGCTTACAACAGGGGGCGGAAAAACTGTTTTTT. The encoded protein is CASSLQQGAEKLFF.

This clone showed up just a few times. This chain joins TRBV19 and TRBJ1-5; 7 positions match TRBD1. The CDR3 loop spans 13 amino acids. Trimming cost V 9 bases and J 2 bases; bases outside gene matches: 4. Germline V lookup: CDR1 LNHDA, CDR2 SQIVND (reference sequence). This CDR3 is CASEGARNQPQHF. Here the CDR3 DNA reads TGTGCCAGCGAGGGGGCGCGCAATCAGCCCCAGCATTTT.

This rearrangement joins TRBV7-9 to TRBJ1-1; D is unclear. The CDR3 has 15 residues. Trimming took 5 bases from V and 4 from J, leaving 17 bases between them. CDR1 and CDR2 from the germline V gene are SEHNR and FQNEAQ (reference sequence). The CDR3 DNA sequence: TGTGCCAGCAGCATTGGGAGGTCACTCGGCACTGAAGCTTTCTTT. Translated: CASSIGRSLGTEAFF. Complete variable domain (other parts from reference TRBV7-9 and TRBJ1-1): DTGVSQNPRHKITKRGQNVTFRCDPISEHNRLYWYRQTLGQGPEFLTYFQNEAQLEKSRLLSDRFSAERPKGSFSTLEIQRTEQGDSAMYLCASSIGRSLGTEAFFGQGTRLTVV.

This clone has only a few counts. V and J are TRBV11-3 and TRBJ2-1; D is perhaps TRBD2 (5 bases). Germline V gene sequence: CDR1 SGHNT, CDR2 YENEEA. There are 16 residues in the CDR3. Trimming stripped 5 bases from V and 3 bases from J, with 17 bases between. CDR3 DNA: TGTGCCAGCAGCCTGGGTCGCGGACTGTTCTACAATGAGCAGTTCTTC. Translated: CASSLGRGLFYNEQFF.

This clone was observed a few times. The genes are TRBV30 and TRBJ1-3, with D tentatively TRBD1 (5 bases). Germline CDR1 is GTSNPN and CDR2 is SVGIG (reference sequence). V was pared by 4 bases and J by 2 bases, with 9 bases between. The CDR3 has 13 residues. The CDR3, as DNA: TGTGCCTGGATGGTGACAGCTGGAAACACCATATATTTT. This codes for CAWMVTAGNTIYF. Full variable domain (remainder filled in from reference TRBV30 and TRBJ1-3): SQTIHQWPATLVQPVGSPLSLECTVEGTSNPNLYWYRQAAGRGLQLLFYSVGIGQISSEVPQNLSASRPQDRQFILSSKKLLLSDSGFYLCAWMVTAGNTIYFGEGSWLTVV.